This T cell receptor (beta chain) was recorded in a study of T-cell memory formation after mild COVID-19. This CDR3 is built from 15 residues. The V gene's germline CDR1 is MRHNA and CDR2 SNTAGT. The V gene lost 2 bases and the J gene lost 0 bases, with 9 bases spanning the gap. A single record per CDR3 protein comes from TCRdb applying MiXCR to the 5' RACE reads. The sample has around 100,000 distinct CDR3 sequences; 20% to 25% are singletons. This TCR was recovered from a man between 18 and 35 years old who had mild COVID-19 (a few samples of this study predate the infection). Cell type and time point are not known. V and J are TRBV6-4 and TRBJ2-3; no firm D call. The sequencing sample was made of PBMCs or a T cell subset sorted from them (not recorded which). DNA for the CDR3: TGTGCCAGCAGTGACAGTAATTCTAGCACAGATACGCAGTATTTT. This sequence encodes CASSDSNSSTDTQYF.